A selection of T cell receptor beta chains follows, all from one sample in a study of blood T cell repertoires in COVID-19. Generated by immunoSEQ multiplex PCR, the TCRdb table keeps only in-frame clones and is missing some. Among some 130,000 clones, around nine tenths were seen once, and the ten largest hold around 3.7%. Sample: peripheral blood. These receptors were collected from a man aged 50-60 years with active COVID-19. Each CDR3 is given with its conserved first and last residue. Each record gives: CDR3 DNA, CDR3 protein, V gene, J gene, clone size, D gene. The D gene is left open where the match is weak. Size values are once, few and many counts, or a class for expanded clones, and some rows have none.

CDR3nt: TGTGCCAGCAGTTTGGCCCAAAACTCCTACAATGAGCAGTTCTTC
CDR3aa: CASSLAQNSYNEQFF
v_gene: TRBV5-4
j_gene: TRBJ2-1
abundance: .
d_gene: .

CDR3nt: TGTGCCAGCAGCCACGGACAGTTTGCCGGGGCCAACGTCCTGACTTTC
CDR3aa: CASSHGQFAGANVLTF
v_gene: TRBV4-2
j_gene: TRBJ2-6
abundance: .
d_gene: .

CDR3nt: TGTGCCAGCAGTGAGGAGGGCCTTCCGCGCTACGAGCAGTACTTC
CDR3aa: CASSEEGLPRYEQYF
v_gene: TRBV2
j_gene: TRBJ2-7
abundance: .
d_gene: .

CDR3nt: TGTGCCAGCAGCTTGGCAATGTCAGGGGTATACAATGAGCAGTTCTTC
CDR3aa: CASSLAMSGVYNEQFF
v_gene: TRBV5-6
j_gene: TRBJ2-1
abundance: .
d_gene: .

CDR3nt: TGTGCCAGCTCACCCATCACCGGGGAGCTGTTTTTT
CDR3aa: CASSPITGELFF
v_gene: TRBV18
j_gene: TRBJ2-2
abundance: .
d_gene: .

CDR3nt: TGTGCCATAGCGCCCGGGACAGGGGTTCGACAGCCCCAGCATTTT
CDR3aa: CAIAPGTGVRQPQHF
v_gene: TRBV24-1
j_gene: TRBJ1-5
abundance: .
d_gene: TRBD1

CDR3nt: TGTGCCAGCAGTCCTAGTCAGGGCCCCTACACCTTC
CDR3aa: CASSPSQGPYTF
v_gene: TRBV27
j_gene: TRBJ1-2
abundance: .
d_gene: .

CDR3nt: TGTGCCAGCACTTTACAGAACACTGAAGCTTTCTTT
CDR3aa: CASTLQNTEAFF
v_gene: TRBV5-5
j_gene: TRBJ1-1
abundance: .
d_gene: .

CDR3nt: TGTGCCAGTACCGTGCAGGTGATGAACACTGAAGCTTTCTTT
CDR3aa: CASTVQVMNTEAFF
v_gene: TRBV19
j_gene: TRBJ1-1
abundance: .
d_gene: .

CDR3nt: TGCAGCGTTGAAGAACGTTCCGGGACAGGGGGTCTGCTAGCCAAAAACATTCAGTACTTC
CDR3aa: CSVEERSGTGGLLAKNIQYF
v_gene: TRBV29-1
j_gene: TRBJ2-4
abundance: .
d_gene: TRBD1

CDR3nt: TGCGCCAGCAGCCACAGGGACATGGTAGGCGAGCAGTTCTTC
CDR3aa: CASSHRDMVGEQFF
v_gene: TRBV4-1
j_gene: TRBJ2-1
abundance: .
d_gene: .

CDR3nt: TGTGCCAGCAGCTTGGCTCGGGGGATTCTTTACGAGCAGTACTTC
CDR3aa: CASSLARGILYEQYF
v_gene: TRBV5-6
j_gene: TRBJ2-7
abundance: once
d_gene: .

CDR3nt: TGCGCCAGCTCGACTTTAGCGGGGGGGACAGATACGCAGTATTTT
CDR3aa: CASSTLAGGTDTQYF
v_gene: TRBV5-1
j_gene: TRBJ2-3
abundance: once
d_gene: TRBD2

CDR3nt: TGTGCCAGTGTTGGGCTCGCTGAAGCTTTCTTT
CDR3aa: CASVGLAEAFF
v_gene: TRBV3-1/TRBV3-2
j_gene: TRBJ1-1
abundance: .
d_gene: .

CDR3nt: TGTGCCAGCACTTCGATACGGGAGAACACTGAAGCTTTCTTT
CDR3aa: CASTSIRENTEAFF
v_gene: TRBV2
j_gene: TRBJ1-1
abundance: .
d_gene: .

CDR3nt: TGTGCCAGCAGTGACCACAGGGGACGAGGAAGTGAAGCTTTCTTT
CDR3aa: CASSDHRGRGSEAFF
v_gene: TRBV25-1
j_gene: TRBJ1-1
abundance: once
d_gene: TRBD1

CDR3nt: TGTGCCAGCAGTGGGACAGGGTTCTATGGCTACACCTTC
CDR3aa: CASSGTGFYGYTF
v_gene: TRBV2
j_gene: TRBJ1-2
abundance: once
d_gene: TRBD1

CDR3nt: TGTGCCAGCAGCCTCCGTAGCGGGACGGCAGATACGCAGTATTTT
CDR3aa: CASSLRSGTADTQYF
v_gene: TRBV3-1/TRBV3-2
j_gene: TRBJ2-3
abundance: .
d_gene: TRBD2

CDR3nt: TGCGCCAGCAGTGGAGGCGGGCCGAAAGAGACCCAGTACTTC
CDR3aa: CASSGGGPKETQYF
v_gene: TRBV5-1
j_gene: TRBJ2-5
abundance: .
d_gene: .

CDR3nt: TGTGCCAGCAGCCCCAGAGACAGCTCCCCGCAGTATTTT
CDR3aa: CASSPRDSSPQYF
v_gene: TRBV7-7
j_gene: TRBJ2-3
abundance: .
d_gene: .

CDR3nt: TGTGCCAGCAGCCCGCCTGGACAGGAGCTAGATACGCAGTATTTT
CDR3aa: CASSPPGQELDTQYF
v_gene: TRBV9
j_gene: TRBJ2-3
abundance: .
d_gene: TRBD1

CDR3nt: TGTGCCAGCAGCTCCGGGACAGGGACCTATGGCTACACCTTC
CDR3aa: CASSSGTGTYGYTF
v_gene: TRBV5-4
j_gene: TRBJ1-2
abundance: .
d_gene: TRBD1

CDR3nt: TGCGCCAGCAGCCAGCATCTAGACTCCTACAATGAGCAGTTCTTC
CDR3aa: CASSQHLDSYNEQFF
v_gene: TRBV4-1
j_gene: TRBJ2-1
abundance: .
d_gene: .

CDR3nt: TGTGCCAGCAGCAAGACTAGCGGGGGGGCAGATACGCAGTATTTT
CDR3aa: CASSKTSGGADTQYF
v_gene: TRBV6-4
j_gene: TRBJ2-3
abundance: .
d_gene: TRBD2

CDR3nt: TGTGCCAGCAGACCGACAGGGGTGGACTACAATGAGCAGTTCTTC
CDR3aa: CASRPTGVDYNEQFF
v_gene: TRBV6-5
j_gene: TRBJ2-1
abundance: .
d_gene: TRBD1

CDR3nt: TGTGCCAGCAGCTTGACAGGGGGGAGTCAGCCCCAGCATTTT
CDR3aa: CASSLTGGSQPQHF
v_gene: TRBV14
j_gene: TRBJ1-5
abundance: .
d_gene: TRBD1

CDR3nt: TGTGCCAGTAGTATGACAGGGGGCACCGGGGAGCTGTTTTTT
CDR3aa: CASSMTGGTGELFF
v_gene: TRBV19
j_gene: TRBJ2-2
abundance: .
d_gene: TRBD1

CDR3nt: TGTGCCAGCAGCTTTGTTAGCGGGGGGTCCACAGATACGCAGTATTTT
CDR3aa: CASSFVSGGSTDTQYF
v_gene: TRBV11-3
j_gene: TRBJ2-3
abundance: .
d_gene: TRBD2

CDR3nt: TGTGCCAGCAGCCAAGATGTGAGGGGGAATGAGCAGTTCTTC
CDR3aa: CASSQDVRGNEQFF
v_gene: TRBV3-1/TRBV3-2
j_gene: TRBJ2-1
abundance: .
d_gene: .

CDR3nt: TGTGCCAGCAGTGAAGCCGGACAGGGAAATCAGCCCCAGCATTTT
CDR3aa: CASSEAGQGNQPQHF
v_gene: TRBV2
j_gene: TRBJ1-5
abundance: .
d_gene: TRBD1

CDR3nt: TGTGCCAGCAGCGACAGGTGGACTAGCGGGAGGGTTGGGGGAGAGACCCAGTACTTC
CDR3aa: CASSDRWTSGRVGGETQYF
v_gene: TRBV11-3
j_gene: TRBJ2-5
abundance: once
d_gene: TRBD2

CDR3nt: TGTGCCAGCAGTCAGGACAGGGTTCGTTCACCCCTCCACTTT
CDR3aa: CASSQDRVRSPLHF
v_gene: TRBV6-5
j_gene: TRBJ1-6
abundance: .
d_gene: TRBD1

CDR3nt: TGTGCCAGCAGCCAAGCAAACAGGGTGGGGGAGACCCAGTACTTC
CDR3aa: CASSQANRVGETQYF
v_gene: TRBV14
j_gene: TRBJ2-5
abundance: .
d_gene: .

CDR3nt: TGTGCCAGCAGCCGGGGACAGTTTAATCAGCCCCAGCATTTT
CDR3aa: CASSRGQFNQPQHF
v_gene: TRBV11-2
j_gene: TRBJ1-5
abundance: .
d_gene: TRBD1

CDR3nt: TGCGCCAGCAGCCCCGGTAGCACAGATACGCAGTATTTT
CDR3aa: CASSPGSTDTQYF
v_gene: TRBV5-1
j_gene: TRBJ2-3
abundance: .
d_gene: .

CDR3nt: TGTGCCAGCAGCAGCCGGGACAGGGAGTACAATGAGCAGTTCTTC
CDR3aa: CASSSRDREYNEQFF
v_gene: TRBV5-5
j_gene: TRBJ2-1
abundance: .
d_gene: TRBD1

CDR3nt: TGTGCCAGCCCTGTAGAGGGATTGCATGAGCAGTTCTTC
CDR3aa: CASPVEGLHEQFF
v_gene: TRBV7-2
j_gene: TRBJ2-1
abundance: .
d_gene: .

CDR3nt: TGTGCCAGCTCCCACAGGGGTGAGACCCAGTACTTC
CDR3aa: CASSHRGETQYF
v_gene: TRBV12-3/TRBV12-4
j_gene: TRBJ2-5
abundance: .
d_gene: TRBD1

CDR3nt: TGTGCCAGCAGTTACTTAGGGGACTATGGCTACACCTTC
CDR3aa: CASSYLGDYGYTF
v_gene: TRBV6-5
j_gene: TRBJ1-2
abundance: .
d_gene: .

CDR3nt: TGTGCTAGTGGTTTGTCCCGACTAGCTCTCACAGATACGCAGTATTTT
CDR3aa: CASGLSRLALTDTQYF
v_gene: TRBV12-5
j_gene: TRBJ2-3
abundance: .
d_gene: TRBD2

CDR3nt: TGTGCCAGCAGCTTCGGGACAGCCCTCGGAGAAAAACTGTTTTTT
CDR3aa: CASSFGTALGEKLFF
v_gene: TRBV5-6
j_gene: TRBJ1-4
abundance: .
d_gene: TRBD1

CDR3nt: TGCGCCAGCAGCTTGGCGGCTAGCGGAGGCACAGATACGCAGTATTTT
CDR3aa: CASSLAASGGTDTQYF
v_gene: TRBV5-1
j_gene: TRBJ2-3
abundance: .
d_gene: TRBD2

CDR3nt: TGTGCCAGCAGCCAGGGACAGGGGGATGGCTACACCTTC
CDR3aa: CASSQGQGDGYTF
v_gene: TRBV3-1/TRBV3-2
j_gene: TRBJ1-2
abundance: .
d_gene: TRBD1

CDR3nt: TGTGCCAGCAGCGTAGGAGGACTAGCGGGAGATACGCAGTATTTT
CDR3aa: CASSVGGLAGDTQYF
v_gene: TRBV9
j_gene: TRBJ2-3
abundance: .
d_gene: TRBD2

CDR3nt: TGTGCCAGTAAAACGGCTAGCGGGATATCTGGGGGTGAGCAGTTCTTC
CDR3aa: CASKTASGISGGEQFF
v_gene: TRBV19
j_gene: TRBJ2-1
abundance: .
d_gene: TRBD2

CDR3nt: TGTGCCATCAGTCCCGGACTAGCGGGAGGACAGGGATCTGGGGCCAACGTCCTGACTTTC
CDR3aa: CAISPGLAGGQGSGANVLTF
v_gene: TRBV10-3
j_gene: TRBJ2-6
abundance: once
d_gene: TRBD2

CDR3nt: TGTGCCAGCAGTCAAATTCCCTCGACAGGGAACTGGCACGAGCAGTACTTC
CDR3aa: CASSQIPSTGNWHEQYF
v_gene: TRBV6-2/TRBV6-3
j_gene: TRBJ2-7
abundance: .
d_gene: TRBD1

CDR3nt: TGCGCCAGCAGATTAGGAAGCAGCGGGAGGGCCGGGGAGGAGACCCAGTACTTC
CDR3aa: CASRLGSSGRAGEETQYF
v_gene: TRBV5-1
j_gene: TRBJ2-5
abundance: .
d_gene: TRBD2

CDR3nt: TGTGCCAGCAGTACCCCTGAGCGAGCCACCGGGGAGCTGTTTTTT
CDR3aa: CASSTPERATGELFF
v_gene: TRBV27
j_gene: TRBJ2-2
abundance: .
d_gene: .

CDR3nt: TGTGCCAGCAGCTTTCAGGCAGGGGTAAGGAATGAGCAGTTCTTC
CDR3aa: CASSFQAGVRNEQFF
v_gene: TRBV5-5
j_gene: TRBJ2-1
abundance: .
d_gene: .

CDR3nt: TGTGCCAGCAGTCCCGGGACTGTACCCTACGAGCAGTACTTC
CDR3aa: CASSPGTVPYEQYF
v_gene: TRBV27
j_gene: TRBJ2-7
abundance: .
d_gene: .

CDR3nt: TGTGCCAGCAGTCTGGAGGGGAACACCGGGGAGCTGTTTTTT
CDR3aa: CASSLEGNTGELFF
v_gene: TRBV6-5
j_gene: TRBJ2-2
abundance: .
d_gene: .

CDR3nt: TGTGCCAGCAGTTGGGGAGGGTCATCCTACGAGCAGTACTTC
CDR3aa: CASSWGGSSYEQYF
v_gene: TRBV6-5
j_gene: TRBJ2-7
abundance: once
d_gene: TRBD2

CDR3nt: TGTGCCAGTAGTATAGGTCGGCAGGGTGGGGGGAGCACTGAAGCTTTCTTT
CDR3aa: CASSIGRQGGGSTEAFF
v_gene: TRBV19
j_gene: TRBJ1-1
abundance: .
d_gene: .